The following is a T cell receptor beta chain sequence with its context. Trimming at V came to 4 bases and at J to 5 bases, leaving 6 bases not matched to a gene. The germline CDR1 and CDR2 sequences are LGHDT and YNNKEL (reference sequence). This CDR3 has 14 amino acids. The repertoire was sequenced with immunoSEQ multiplex PCR; TCRdb's copy has only in-frame clones and lacks some. Of over 95,000 clones listed, approximately 85% are singletons. The record originates from a study of blood T cell repertoires in COVID-19. The sequence was obtained from a woman aged 60-70 years with COVID-19, enrolled during active disease. V and J are TRBV3-1 (or the pseudogene TRBV3-2) and TRBJ1-2; 8 bases match TRBD1. Sequencing input: peripheral blood. DNA for the CDR3: TGTGCCAGCAGCCGTAGAGACAGGGGTTATGGCTACACCTTC. It translates to CASSRRDRGYGYTF.